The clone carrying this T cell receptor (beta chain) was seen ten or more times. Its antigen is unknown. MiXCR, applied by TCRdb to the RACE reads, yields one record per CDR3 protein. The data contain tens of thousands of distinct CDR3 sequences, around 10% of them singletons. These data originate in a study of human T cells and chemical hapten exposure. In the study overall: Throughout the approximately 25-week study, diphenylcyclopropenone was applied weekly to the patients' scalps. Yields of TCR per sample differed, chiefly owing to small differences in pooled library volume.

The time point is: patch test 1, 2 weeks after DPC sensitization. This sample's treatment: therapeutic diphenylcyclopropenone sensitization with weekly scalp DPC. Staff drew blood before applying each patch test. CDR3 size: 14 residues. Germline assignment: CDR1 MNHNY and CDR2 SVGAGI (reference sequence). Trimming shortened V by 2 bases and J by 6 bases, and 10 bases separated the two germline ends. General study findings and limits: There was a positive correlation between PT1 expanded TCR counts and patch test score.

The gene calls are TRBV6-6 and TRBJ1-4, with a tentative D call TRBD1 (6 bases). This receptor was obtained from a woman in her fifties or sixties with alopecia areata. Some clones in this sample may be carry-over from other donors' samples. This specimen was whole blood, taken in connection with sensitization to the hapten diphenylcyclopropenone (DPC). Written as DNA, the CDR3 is TGTGCCAGCAGTTACAGGGGGATGGATGAAAAACTGTTTTTT. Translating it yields CASSYRGMDEKLFF.